The source of this T cell receptor (beta chain) is a study of kidney transplant recipient with SARS-CoV-2 infection. MiXCR was run by TCRdb on the reads, yielding one entry per CDR3 protein. This sample has roughly 230,000 distinct CDR3 sequences, with about 28% found just once. This clonotype came up many times. The TCR comes from a male patient between 25 and 39 years old who had COVID-19 and was a kidney transplant recipient. Some of the T cells may derive from the graft donor. The sequencing used a blood sample, collected at baseline and between days 110 and 120 from a kidney transplant recipient.

The CDR3 region has the DNA TGTGCCAGCAGTTTAGCCATGACAGGATCGAAAGAGACCCAGTACTTC. Translating gives CASSLAMTGSKETQYF. The chain employs TRBV12-3 or TRBV12-4 and TRBJ2-5; D is possibly TRBD1 (6 bases). V lost 0 bases, J lost 3 bases, and 14 bases lay in between. This CDR3 has 16 residues.